This TCR beta chain is from a study of T cell responses to AZD1222 COVID-19 vaccine. Germline lookup yields CDR1 LGHDT and CDR2 YNNKEL (reference sequence). Trimming removed 0 bases from V and 4 bases from J, with 7 bases in between. The CDR3 contains 14 residues. TCRdb keeps only in-frame clones here, not all; method: immunoSEQ multiplex PCR. Altogether about 150,000 clones are present, 90% being singletons, with the ten largest covering about 2%. The sequence came from an adult in good health. The input for sequencing was peripheral blood, taken on day 0 of AZD1222 vaccination. This rearrangement joins TRBV3-1 (or the pseudogene TRBV3-2) to TRBJ1-5, with unresolved D. The CDR3 DNA reads TGTGCCAGCAGCCAAGATCATAGAAATCAGCCCCAGCATTTT. Translated: CASSQDHRNQPQHF.